This T cell receptor beta chain was captured by sequencing in a study of blood T cell repertoires in COVID-19. Turning to the study itself: The United States, Italy and Spain supplied acute and convalescent COVID-19 samples. From T cells, B-cell-depleted T cells, or PBMCs came the material, which was cDNA or gDNA.

Authors' analysis steps: The authors estimated nucleated cell counts from reference gene primer amplification. Sequencing used immunoSEQ multiplex PCR; TCRdb keeps in-frame clones, though not all of them. V and J calls and clone size are copied from that table; D and trimming were computed from the DNA. The table shows some 21,000 clones, with 75% to 90% occurring only once. Input material: peripheral blood. The sequence was obtained from a woman older than 75 with active or convalescent COVID-19.

CDR3 sequence (DNA): TGTGCCAGTAGTATAATCGGCCGGGATAGCAATCAGCCCCAGCATTTT. Amino acid sequence: CASSIIGRDSNQPQHF. The chain recombines TRBV19 with TRBJ1-5; D remains ambiguous. The CDR3 extends over 16 amino acids. V was cut by 2 bases and J by 0 bases, with 11 bases left in between. Looked up from germline, CDR1 is LNHDA and CDR2 is SQIVND (reference sequence).